One and the same sample provided the 30 T cell receptor beta chains below, sequenced in a study of cytomegalovirus exposure and HLA in healthy donors. The method was immunoSEQ multiplex PCR; TCRdb's version includes in-frame clones alone and lacks a portion of them. The profile shows more than 100,000 clones, more than 70% of them singletons. The source material was PBMCs. The receptor set was obtained from a man aged 30 to 39 in good health and CMV-seronegative.

This clone was recorded only once. V and J are TRBV7-9 and TRBJ1-1; 7 bases match TRBD1. This CDR3 is built from 14 residues. The J segment lost 8 bases and the V segment lost 5 bases, leaving 11 bases of the junction unmatched. Germline V gene sequence: CDR1 SEHNR, CDR2 FQNEAQ (reference sequence). The CDR3 spells CASSQTSRGSEAFF. In nucleotides, the CDR3 is TGTGCCAGCAGCCAAACCAGCAGGGGGTCCGAAGCTTTCTTT.

V and J are TRBV4-1 and TRBJ2-7; a weak D match, TRBD1 (6 bases). Deletions cut 4 bases from V and 2 bases from J, with 12 bases between. The CDR3 runs 14 residues. Germline CDR1 is MGHRA and CDR2 is YSYEKL. Here the CDR3 reads CASSLPGATYEQYF. CDR3 nucleotides: TGCGCCAGCAGCCTTCCAGGGGCGACCTACGAGCAGTACTTC.

This chain uses TRBV4-1 with TRBJ2-3, with D tentatively TRBD1 (6 bases). CDR3 length equals 16 residues. Trimming shortened V by 1 base and J by 2 bases, and 13 bases separated the two germline ends. Per germline, CDR1 MGHRA and CDR2 YSYEKL. The CDR3 coding sequence is TGCGCCAGCAGCCAAGGGCCGGACAGACTCACAGATACGCAGTATTTT. It is translated as CASSQGPDRLTDTQYF.

The chain recombines TRBV6-1 with TRBJ2-7; the D is unclear. The CDR3 runs to 10 residues. CDR1 MNHNS and CDR2 SASEGT come from the germline V gene. V shed 8 bases and J shed 2 bases, with 4 bases lying between them. In DNA, the CDR3 is TGTGCCAGCGGCCCCTACGAGCAGTACTTC. Translation: CASGPYEQYF.

The J gene is TRBJ2-7, the V gene TRBV30; weak D call: TRBD2 (7 bases). Germline V gene lookup returns CDR1 GTSNPN and CDR2 SVGIG (reference sequence). Trimming left V 8 bases short and J 4 bases short, with 21 bases between. The CDR3 runs to 14 residues. Here the CDR3 DNA reads TGTGCCGGGGGCCGAGGGGGAGGGGGGTACGAGCAGTACTTC. As protein: CAGGRGGGGYEQYF.

The chain links TRBV2 to TRBJ2-7; D gene unclear. The CDR3 consists of 12 residues. Germline CDR1 reads SNHLY; CDR2 reads FYNNEI. The germline V and J ends were trimmed by 1 base and 4 bases, with 5 bases remaining between them. CDR3 coding DNA: TGTGCCAGCAGTGAAGTCGGTTACGAGCAGTACTTC. Its protein is CASSEVGYEQYF.

This chain links TRBV6-5 with TRBJ1-6, with D possibly TRBD1 on 6 matching bases. Trimming took 5 bases from V and 5 from J, leaving 10 bases between them. Germline CDR1 reads MNHEY; CDR2 reads SVGAGI. This CDR3 has 14 residues. CDR3 sequence reads: CASSPGTHNSPLHF. Here the CDR3 DNA reads TGTGCCAGCAGTCCCGGGACACATAATTCACCCCTCCACTTT.

This chain links TRBV6-5 with TRBJ1-2; 9 nucleotides match TRBD1. CDR3 length: 13 amino acids. Trimming at V came to 7 bases and at J to 5 bases, leaving 5 bases not matched to a gene. Germline CDR1 is MNHEY and CDR2 is SVGAGI. The CDR3 DNA reads as TGTGCCAGCATGGACAGGGGCTCTTATGGCTACACCTTC. Protein product: CASMDRGSYGYTF.

The chain joins TRBV10-1 to TRBJ2-3, with D unresolved. V was pared by 4 bases and J by 4 bases, with 12 bases between. The V gene's germline CDR1 is WNHNN and CDR2 SYGVQD (reference sequence). This CDR3 has 14 amino acids. The CDR3 DNA reads as TGCGCCAGCAGTGCCTCTTTGGGCCCAGATACGCAGTATTTT. Protein sequence: CASSASLGPDTQYF.

This chain uses TRBV6-1 with TRBJ1-2; D may be TRBD1 (5 bases). CDR1 and CDR2 from the germline V gene are MNHNS and SASEGT. V lost 7 bases and J lost 5, with 14 bases in between. The CDR3 runs 13 residues. CDR3: CASTRGILYGYTF. CDR3 DNA: TGTGCCAGCACGCGGGGGATTCTTTATGGCTACACCTTC.

This clone was seen a single time. The chain uses TRBV9 and TRBJ2-1; TRBD2 matches 9 bases. After removal of 3 bases from V and 5 bases from J, the junction contained 6 bases not matched to a gene. This CDR3 spans 15 amino acids. Looked up from germline, CDR1 is SGDLS and CDR2 is YYNGEE. CDR3 sequence reads: CASSDGTSGHNEQFF. DNA of the CDR3: TGTGCCAGCAGCGATGGAACTAGCGGGCACAATGAGCAGTTCTTC.

V is TRBV5-1 and J is TRBJ2-1, with 10 bases aligning to TRBD2. The CDR3 runs 16 residues. The V gene's germline CDR1 is SGHRS and CDR2 YFSETQ. J gave up 2 bases and V 3 bases, and 5 bases lay outside the gene matches. CDR3 in DNA: TGCGCCAGCAGCTCCCCAGCGGGAGGGACCTACAATGAGCAGTTCTTC. Translating it yields CASSSPAGGTYNEQFF.

The rearrangement joins TRBV27 to TRBJ2-7; perhaps TRBD1 as D (5 bases). The V gene's germline CDR1 is MNHEY and CDR2 SMNVEV (reference sequence). The V and J ends lost 4 bases and 0 bases respectively, with 16 bases between them. CDR3 length: 16 amino acids. The CDR3 sequence: CASSSLQGLLSYEQYF. The DNA of the CDR3 is TGTGCCAGCAGTTCCCTTCAGGGTCTCCTCTCCTACGAGCAGTACTTC.

V usage is TRBV4-1 and J usage is TRBJ2-7, with 7 bases that match TRBD1. CDR1 MGHRA and CDR2 YSYEKL come from the germline V gene. Trimming at V came to 2 bases and at J to 2 bases, leaving 12 bases not matched to a gene. This CDR3 comprises 17 residues. This CDR3 is CASSQSIYRDSTYEQYF. The CDR3 coding sequence is TGCGCCAGCAGCCAATCTATCTACCGGGACAGTACCTACGAGCAGTACTTC.

This sequence joins TRBV27 and TRBJ2-7; TRBD2 agrees at 7 bases. CDR3 length: 14 amino acids. Germline V gives CDR1 MNHEY, CDR2 SMNVEV (reference sequence). The trim removed 3 bases at V and 3 bases at J, leaving 5 bases unmatched. The CDR3 DNA is TGTGCCAGCAGTTTGGGAGGGTCCCTCTACGAGCAGTACTTC. Translated: CASSLGGSLYEQYF.

The chain uses TRBV5-1 and TRBJ1-5; D perhaps matches TRBD1 (5 bases). The CDR3 is 14 amino acids. V gave up 5 bases and J gave up 1 base, with 10 bases separating them. CDR1 and CDR2 (germline): SGHRS, YFSETQ. CDR3 DNA: TGCGCCAGCAGTGGAGGGGAGAGCAATCAGCCCCAGCATTTT. Residues: CASSGGESNQPQHF.

This clone has only one observation. The chain couples TRBV4-1 to TRBJ1-5; D remains ambiguous. This CDR3 has 12 amino acids. V was clipped by 6 bases and J by 5 bases, with 8 bases between them. Per germline, CDR1 MGHRA and CDR2 YSYEKL. The CDR3 bases are TGCGCCAGCAGTGCAGGTGATCAGCCCCAGCATTTT. Translated, it gives CASSAGDQPQHF.

The chain couples TRBV5-1 to TRBJ1-1; 9 positions match TRBD1. The CDR3 covers 15 residues. V lost 5 bases to trimming and J lost 5 bases; unmatched junction nucleotides: 10. Germline V gene lookup returns CDR1 SGHRS and CDR2 YFSETQ. CDR3 DNA: TGCGCCAGCAGACCGGGGACAGGGCGGGGTACTGAAGCTTTCTTT. Translated: CASRPGTGRGTEAFF.

This rearrangement joins TRBV6-1 to TRBJ2-3; the match to TRBD1 covers 8 bases. From germline, CDR1 is MNHNS and CDR2 SASEGT. The CDR3 totals 15 residues. The V segment lost 6 bases and the J segment 6 bases; nucleotides outside the gene matches: 11. In DNA form, the CDR3 reads TGTGCCAGCAGAAGAAGGGACAGGCCGATGGATACGCAGTATTTT. Residues: CASRRRDRPMDTQYF.

The gene calls are TRBV27 and TRBJ2-4; tentatively, D is TRBD1 (7 bases). Between the trimmed V and J ends, which lost 6 bases and 8 bases, there was a span of 17 bases. CDR1 and CDR2 (germline): MNHEY, SMNVEV (reference sequence). The CDR3 totals 14 residues. The CDR3 nucleotides read TGTGCCAGCAGCAAGTGGACAGGCGGGGACATTCAGTACTTC. Translated: CASSKWTGGDIQYF.

V and J are TRBV5-4 and TRBJ2-1, with 7 bases lining up with TRBD1. Trimming at V came to 2 bases and at J to 2 bases, leaving 4 bases not matched to a gene. Germline V CDR1 and CDR2: SGHNT, YYREEE (reference sequence). CDR3 length: 15 amino acids. CDR3 in amino acids: CASSFYRGAYNEQFF. CDR3 in DNA: TGTGCCAGCAGCTTTTACAGGGGTGCCTACAATGAGCAGTTCTTC. Full variable domain (rest looked up from reference TRBV5-4 and TRBJ2-1): ETGVTQSPTHLIKTRGQQVTLRCSSQSGHNTVSWYQQALGQGPQFIFQYYREEENGRGNFPPRFSGLQFPNYSSELNVNALELDDSALYLCASSFYRGAYNEQFFGPGTRLTVL.

V gene TRBV6-5 combines with J gene TRBJ2-7; TRBD2 aligns across 9 bases. This CDR3 contains 16 residues. V was pared by 0 bases and J by 2 bases, with 5 bases of the junction left unmatched. Germline V gene sequence: CDR1 MNHEY, CDR2 SVGAGI. In DNA form, the CDR3 reads TGTGCCAGCAGTTACTCGCCGGGACTAGCAGCCTACGAGCAGTACTTC. Translation gives CASSYSPGLAAYEQYF.

The chain recombines TRBV2 with TRBJ1-1; tentative D call: TRBD1 (5 bases). Trimming removed 2 bases from V and 2 bases from J, with 12 bases in between. The CDR3 covers 15 residues. Germline V gene lookup returns CDR1 SNHLY and CDR2 FYNNEI. The CDR3 DNA reads TGTGCCAGCAGTGAACAGGGACTTTTTAACACTGAAGCTTTCTTT. Protein: CASSEQGLFNTEAFF.

The CDR3, as DNA: TGTGCCAGCTCACCCTTTGGCCGGGAGAACACTGAAGCTTTCTTT. Translated: CASSPFGRENTEAFF. The gene calls are TRBV18 and TRBJ1-1, with D unclear. The CDR3 has 15 amino acids. From germline, CDR1 is KGHSH and CDR2 LQKENI. Trimming removed 3 bases at V and 1 base at J, with 12 bases between.

V usage is TRBV2 and J usage is TRBJ1-1, with D possibly being TRBD1 (6 bases). The ends were cut back, 7 bases at V and 10 bases at J, with 13 bases in the middle. The germline V gene has CDR1 SNHLY and CDR2 FYNNEI. CDR3 length: 11 residues. The CDR3, as DNA: TGTGCCAGCATTCCGGACAGCGGAGCTTTCTTT. Its protein is CASIPDSGAFF.

The genes are TRBV29-1 and TRBJ1-1, with TRBD1 matching 7 bases. V lost 6 bases to trimming and J lost 1 base; unmatched junction nucleotides: 8. Germline CDR1 SQVTM, CDR2 ANQGSEA. The CDR3 is 14 residues long. DNA for the CDR3: TGCAGCGTATCAAGGGGGCCGAGGAACACTGAAGCTTTCTTT. Translated: CSVSRGPRNTEAFF.

The J gene is TRBJ2-1, the V gene TRBV5-5; D uncertain. Germline lookup yields CDR1 SGHKS and CDR2 YYEKEE (reference sequence). This CDR3 spans 13 amino acids. Deletions cut 4 bases from V and 9 bases from J, with 14 bases between. DNA of the CDR3: TGTGCCAGCAGCCGTGGCCTAGTTCTTGAGCAGTTCTTC. Protein sequence: CASSRGLVLEQFF.

The V gene is TRBV9, the J gene TRBJ2-3, with 7 bases aligning to TRBD2. CDR3 length equals 15 residues. The germline gives CDR1 SGDLS, CDR2 YYNGEE. Germline trimming cut 1 base from V and 5 bases from J; bases unmatched to any gene: 7. For the CDR3, the DNA is TGTGCCAGCAGCGTAAGGCGGGAGTACGGAGATACGCAGTATTTT. Its translation: CASSVRREYGDTQYF.

The rearrangement links TRBV4-3 to TRBJ2-2; 10 nucleotides match TRBD2. J gave up 4 bases and V 0 bases, and 5 bases lay outside the gene matches. Germline assignment: CDR1 LGHNA and CDR2 YSLEER. The CDR3 is 17 residues long. CDR3 nucleotide sequence: TGCGCCAGCAGCCAAGATGTGGCTAGCGGGAGCACCGGGGAGCTGTTTTTT. As protein: CASSQDVASGSTGELFF.

The chain uses TRBV5-4 and TRBJ2-1; D is unclear. This CDR3 contains 15 residues. CDR1 and CDR2 from the germline V gene are SGHNT and YYREEE (reference sequence). Trimming cost V 0 bases and J 1 base, with 8 bases left between them. The CDR3 region is CASSLVALSYNEQFF. The CDR3 region has the DNA TGTGCCAGCAGCTTGGTTGCGCTTTCCTACAATGAGCAGTTCTTC.